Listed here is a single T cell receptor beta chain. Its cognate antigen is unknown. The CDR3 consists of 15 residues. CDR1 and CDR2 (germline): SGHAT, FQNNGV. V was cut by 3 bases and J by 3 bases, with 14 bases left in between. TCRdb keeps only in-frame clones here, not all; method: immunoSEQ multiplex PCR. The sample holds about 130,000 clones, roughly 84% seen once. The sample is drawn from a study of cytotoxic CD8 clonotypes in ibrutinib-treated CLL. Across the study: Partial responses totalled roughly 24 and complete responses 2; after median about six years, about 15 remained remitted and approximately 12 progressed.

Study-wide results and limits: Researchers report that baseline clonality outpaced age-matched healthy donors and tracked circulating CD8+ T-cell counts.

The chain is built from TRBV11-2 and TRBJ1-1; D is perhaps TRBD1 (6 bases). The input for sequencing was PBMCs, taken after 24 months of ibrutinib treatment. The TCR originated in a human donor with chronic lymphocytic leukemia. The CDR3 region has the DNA TGTGCCAGCAGCTTTCCCAGGCCAGGGGACACTGAAGCTTTCTTT. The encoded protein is CASSFPRPGDTEAFF.